The TCR beta chain under discussion was sequenced for a study of blood T cell repertoires in COVID-19. Study overall: Sources were T cells, B-cell-depleted T cells, or PBMCs; the material itself was cDNA or gDNA.

Original analysis: Amplification of reference gene primers was used by the study to estimate nucleated cell counts. Profiling relied on immunoSEQ multiplex PCR, and the TCRdb table lists in-frame clones only, not all of them. Clone size and V and J calls were adopted from that table, with D and trimming inferred from the DNA. The table lists around 99,000 clones, about nine tenths of them singletons. V lost 11 bases, J lost 7 bases, and 11 bases stayed unmatched. Germline V gene lookup returns CDR1 MDHEN and CDR2 SYDVKM. This CDR3 is built from 15 residues. The specimen was peripheral blood. V usage is TRBV28 and J usage is TRBJ2-2; 12 bases line up with TRBD2. The clonotype originates from a man aged 50 or older with active or convalescent COVID-19. The CDR3 region has the DNA TGTGCCGGGCGTACTACTAGCGGGAGGTTCGGGGAGCTGTTTTTT. It is translated as CAGRTTSGRFGELFF.